A selection of T cell receptor beta chains follows, all from one sample in a study of blood T cell repertoires in COVID-19. Measured with immunoSEQ multiplex PCR; TCRdb has only the in-frame clones, and not every one. The data contain roughly 250,000 clones, about 85% of them singletons. The sequenced sample consisted of peripheral blood. The origin of the receptors is a man aged 40-50 years with acute or convalescent COVID-19. Both conserved end residues are part of each CDR3. The D gene is left open where the match is weak. Part of the rows lack a size; the others show once, few, many or a class for expanded clones.

CDR3aa	CDR3nt	abundance	d_gene	j_gene	v_gene
CASSEFRGSGTDTQYF	TGTGCCAGCAGTGAATTTAGAGGGTCTGGCACAGATACGCAGTATTTT	.	.	TRBJ2-3	TRBV6-1
CASSPSRISYEQYF	TGTGCCAGCTCACCATCCAGGATTTCCTACGAGCAGTACTTC	.	.	TRBJ2-7	TRBV18
CASSPYGQVNVGYTF	TGTGCCAGCAGCCCCTACGGACAGGTTAATGTTGGCTACACCTTC	.	TRBD1	TRBJ1-2	TRBV7-8
CASSQDLGGLRYQETQYF	TGTGCCAGCAGCCAAGATTTGGGGGGACTCAGGTACCAAGAGACCCAGTACTTC	.	.	TRBJ2-5	TRBV3-1/TRBV3-2
CASVTWPSEAFF	TGTGCCAGCGTCACGTGGCCCTCTGAAGCTTTCTTT	few	.	TRBJ1-1	TRBV13
CASSLAGTGAGQYF	TGTGCCAGCAGCTTGGCGGGGACAGGAGCGGGGCAGTACTTC	.	TRBD1	TRBJ2-7	TRBV5-4
CASSIGTSGGVSNEQFF	TGTGCCAGTAGTATTGGGACTAGCGGGGGGGTCTCCAATGAGCAGTTCTTC	.	TRBD2	TRBJ2-1	TRBV19
CASSKLSPGVQETQYF	TGTGCCAGTAGTAAACTTTCCCCGGGGGTCCAAGAGACCCAGTACTTC	.	.	TRBJ2-5	TRBV19
CASTARPRGSTDTQYF	TGTGCCAGTACGGCCAGGCCGAGAGGGAGCACAGATACGCAGTATTTT	.	.	TRBJ2-3	TRBV19
CASSLDSSSYNEQFF	TGTGCCAGCAGCTTAGACAGTAGCTCCTACAATGAGCAGTTCTTC	few	.	TRBJ2-1	TRBV7-3
CASSHRSSGTSTDTQYF	TGTGCCAGCAGCCACCGGTCTAGCGGAACTAGCACAGATACGCAGTATTTT	.	TRBD2	TRBJ2-3	TRBV13
CASSQGQEGNSPLHF	TGTGCCAGCAGCCAGGGACAGGAGGGCAATTCACCCCTCCACTTT	.	TRBD1	TRBJ1-6	TRBV3-1/TRBV3-2
CAWGGAWYNEQFF	TGTGCCTGGGGGGGGGCATGGTACAATGAGCAGTTCTTC	.	.	TRBJ2-1	TRBV30
CASSPHRDNNYGYTF	TGTGCCAGCAGCCCCCACCGGGACAACAACTATGGCTACACCTTC	.	.	TRBJ1-2	TRBV7-6
CASSLGTQGDAEKLFF	TGCGCCAGCAGCTTGGGTACACAGGGGGACGCTGAAAAACTGTTTTTT	.	TRBD1	TRBJ1-4	TRBV5-1
CASRTGGYNSPLHF	TGTGCCAGCAGAACAGGGGGCTATAATTCACCCCTCCACTTT	.	TRBD1	TRBJ1-6	TRBV27
CARGGAALPEAFF	TGTGCCAGGGGGGGGGCAGCACTGCCTGAAGCTTTCTTT	.	.	TRBJ1-1	TRBV2
CASSEYKGGGRKTGELFF	TGTGCCAGCAGTGAATATAAAGGGGGGGGTCGGAAGACCGGTGAACTGTTTTTT	.	.	TRBJ1-4	TRBV25-1
CASSEFGTSGRSSTDTQYF	TGTGCCAGCAGTGAATTCGGGACTAGCGGGAGATCTAGCACAGATACGCAGTATTTT	.	TRBD2	TRBJ2-3	TRBV6-1
CASSQRTSGGAWETQYF	TGTGCCAGCAGCCAGCGGACTAGCGGGGGGGCGTGGGAGACCCAGTACTTC	.	TRBD2	TRBJ2-5	TRBV3-1/TRBV3-2
CASSPTDENTEAFF	TGTGCCAGCTCACCGACAGACGAGAACACTGAAGCTTTCTTT	.	.	TRBJ1-1	TRBV18
CASSGGTSRFF	TGTGCCAGCAGCGGCGGGACTAGTCGGTTCTTC	.	TRBD2	TRBJ2-1	TRBV9
CATSRDRGHSEAFF	TGTGCCACCAGCAGGGACAGGGGGCATAGTGAAGCTTTCTTT	.	TRBD1	TRBJ1-1	TRBV15
CASSSQVAWGYTF	TGTGCCAGCAGCTCGCAGGTGGCGTGGGGCTACACCTTC	.	.	TRBJ1-2	TRBV7-9
CASSLNKALAGNTGELFF	TGTGCCAGCAGCTTAAATAAGGCGCTAGCGGGGAACACCGGGGAGCTGTTTTTT	.	TRBD2	TRBJ2-2	TRBV7-3
CASSSKRGPYEQYF	TGTGCCAGCAGTTCCAAGCGGGGGCCCTACGAGCAGTACTTC	.	TRBD2	TRBJ2-7	TRBV2
CASRPTSGGSTDTQYF	TGTGCCAGCAGGCCGACTAGCGGGGGGAGCACAGATACGCAGTATTTT	.	TRBD2	TRBJ2-3	TRBV2
CASRRRGETQYF	TGCGCCAGCAGGAGGAGGGGAGAGACCCAGTACTTC	.	.	TRBJ2-5	TRBV10-2
CASSAGTGPAYEQYF	TGTGCCAGCAGCGCTGGGACAGGGCCCGCCTACGAGCAGTACTTC	.	TRBD1	TRBJ2-7	TRBV9
CASSLESTSYTQYF	TGTGCCAGCAGCCTCGAGAGCACGTCATATACGCAGTATTTT	.	.	TRBJ2-3	TRBV3-1/TRBV3-2
CASSPLGGRGEAFF	TGTGCCAGCTCACCATTAGGCGGTCGGGGTGAAGCTTTCTTT	once	.	TRBJ1-1	TRBV18
CASSLGLAGVTDTQYF	TGTGCCAGCAGCTTAGGACTAGCGGGGGTCACAGATACGCAGTATTTT	.	TRBD2	TRBJ2-3	TRBV11-3
CSAHGTPQETQYF	TGCAGCGCCCACGGGACACCCCAAGAGACCCAGTACTTC	.	.	TRBJ2-5	TRBV29-1
CASALRGGGYGYTF	TGTGCCAGCGCCCTGAGAGGGGGCGGCTATGGCTACACCTTC	once	TRBD1	TRBJ1-2	TRBV9
CASSIPPSLSNQPQHF	TGTGCCAGTAGTATTCCCCCTAGCCTTAGCAATCAGCCCCAGCATTTT	once	.	TRBJ1-5	TRBV19
CASSQDRGRGSQETQYF	TGTGCCAGCAGCCAAGATCGGGGCAGGGGTAGTCAAGAGACCCAGTACTTC	.	.	TRBJ2-5	TRBV3-1/TRBV3-2
CASSFTPTGGRGYTF	TGTGCCAGCAGCTTTACCCCGACAGGGGGCCGCGGCTACACCTTC	.	TRBD1	TRBJ1-2	TRBV7-2
CASSRGQEGYGYTF	TGTGCCAGCAGCCGGGGACAGGAAGGCTATGGCTACACCTTC	.	TRBD1	TRBJ1-2	TRBV5-8
CASSVGGGLASEQYF	TGTGCCAGCAGCGTAGGTGGAGGGCTAGCGAGCGAGCAGTACTTC	.	.	TRBJ2-7	TRBV9
CASSVATGSTGDGYTF	TGTGCCAGCAGCGTAGCTACGGGCTCTACGGGGGATGGCTACACCTTC	few	.	TRBJ1-2	TRBV9
CASSLLTGSTDTQYF	TGTGCCAGCAGCCTCCTGACAGGGAGTACAGATACGCAGTATTTT	.	TRBD1	TRBJ2-3	TRBV11-2
CASSDTAGAHEKLFF	TGTGCCAGCAGTGATACGGCAGGCGCCCATGAAAAACTGTTTTTT	once	.	TRBJ1-4	TRBV2
CASSNRDWSGGYTF	TGTGCCAGTAGTAACCGGGACTGGTCTGGGGGCTACACCTTC	.	.	TRBJ1-2	TRBV19
CASSLEDFYGYTF	TGTGCCAGCAGCTTAGAAGACTTCTATGGCTACACCTTC	.	.	TRBJ1-2	TRBV7-9
CASSPPYRETQYF	TGTGCCAGCTCACCACCCTATCGGGAGACCCAGTACTTC	.	.	TRBJ2-5	TRBV18